Listed below are T cell receptor beta chains from one sample, sequenced in a study of lymphopenia after photon versus proton radiotherapy. Data came from immunoSEQ multiplex PCR; TCRdb stores just in-frame clones and leaves some out. The sample lists 25,000 to 35,000 clones, 75% to 90% seen once, with around 7% in the top ten. Sequenced here: peripheral blood, sampled from a patient treated with proton-based radiotherapy. The receptor set was obtained from a woman between 65 and 79 years old with pancreatic cancer. Some clones in this sample may be carry-over from other donors' samples. CDR3s include the opening cysteine and the closing phenylalanine or tryptophan. A D gene is named only where the DNA matches it firmly. Not every row has a clone size; where given, it reads once, few, many or a size class.

j_call v_call cdr3_length d_call clone_size cdr3_aa cdr3_nt
TRBJ1-6 TRBV7-2 15 NA NA CASSLVVGQDSPLHF TGTGCCAGCAGCTTAGTGGTCGGCCAGGATTCACCCCTCCACTTT
TRBJ1-5 TRBV19 15 TRBD1 NA CASSMTGGYGQPQHF TGTGCCAGTAGTATGACAGGGGGCTACGGTCAGCCCCAGCATTTT
TRBJ2-5 TRBV5-5 14 NA NA CASSFSPVQETQYF TGTGCCAGCAGCTTCTCGCCAGTCCAAGAGACCCAGTACTTC
TRBJ2-3 TRBV7-2 14 NA NA CASSLLRRTDTQYF TGTGCCAGCAGCTTATTGCGGCGCACAGATACGCAGTATTTT
TRBJ2-7 TRBV5-1 12 TRBD1 NA CASSLTGAEQYF TGCGCCAGCAGCTTGACAGGGGCCGAGCAGTACTTC
TRBJ2-7 TRBV7-9 13 NA once CASSLNERGEQYF TGTGCCAGCAGCTTAAATGAAAGGGGCGAGCAGTACTTC
TRBJ1-4 TRBV21-1 13 NA NA CASRGQGEEKLFF TGTGCCAGCAGGGGACAGGGGGAAGAAAAACTGTTTTTT
TRBJ2-3 TRBV4-3 15 NA NA CASSRYSTGENTQYF TGCGCCAGCAGCCGATACTCGACAGGAGAAAATACGCAGTATTTT
TRBJ2-7 TRBV6-1 13 NA NA CASTLNKYYEQYF TGTGCCAGCACGCTTAACAAGTACTACGAGCAGTACTTC
TRBJ1-5 TRBV5-1 15 NA NA CASSLAGGGNQPQHF TGCGCCAGCAGCTTGGCGGGCGGTGGCAATCAGCCCCAGCATTTT
TRBJ2-5 TRBV28 15 NA NA CASSPRLVGGETQYF TGTGCCAGCAGTCCCCGACTAGTAGGGGGAGAGACCCAGTACTTC
TRBJ2-2 TRBV6-5 15 NA NA CASSSPRGGTGELFF TGTGCCAGCAGTTCCCCAAGAGGGGGCACCGGGGAGCTGTTTTTT
TRBJ1-2 TRBV2 15 TRBD1 NA CASSGTGYDNYGYTF TGTGCCAGCAGTGGGACAGGGTATGACAACTATGGCTACACCTTC
TRBJ2-7 TRBV27 13 TRBD1 few CASSRTGGMVEYF TGTGCCAGCAGCCGGACAGGGGGCATGGTAGAGTACTTC
TRBJ2-7 TRBV7-2 15 TRBD2 NA CASSFGTSGRSEQYF TGTGCCAGCAGCTTCGGGACTAGCGGGAGGTCCGAGCAGTACTTC
TRBJ2-5 TRBV19 13 NA NA CASRASREETQYF TGTGCCAGTAGGGCCTCCCGAGAAGAGACCCAGTACTTC
TRBJ1-1 TRBV7-9 14 TRBD1 NA CASRGTGANTEAFF TGTGCCAGCAGGGGAACAGGGGCCAACACTGAAGCTTTCTTT
TRBJ2-7 TRBV7-2 15 NA NA CASSLFGGSDYEQYF TGTGCCAGCAGCTTATTTGGCGGGTCCGACTACGAGCAGTACTTC
TRBJ2-5 TRBV4-1 14 NA NA CASSQVGYQETQYF TGCGCCAGCAGCCAAGTAGGGTACCAAGAGACCCAGTACTTC
TRBJ1-5 TRBV7-2 16 NA NA CASSPSFLVSNQPQHF TGTGCCAGCAGCCCTTCCTTTTTAGTGAGCAATCAGCCCCAGCATTTT
TRBJ2-7 TRBV28 12 NA NA CASSTLPYEQYF TGTGCCAGCAGCACACTGCCCTACGAGCAGTACTTC
TRBJ1-3 TRBV7-9 14 TRBD1 NA CASSRPDRGDTIYF TGTGCCAGCAGCCGCCCGGACAGGGGAGACACCATATATTTT
TRBJ2-3 TRBV28 15 NA NA CASSQPGTSTDTQYF TGTGCCAGCAGTCAACCTGGGACGAGCACAGATACGCAGTATTTT
TRBJ1-2 TRBV19 14 NA NA CASSIESTNYGYTF TGTGCCAGTAGTATTGAGAGTACAAACTATGGCTACACCTTC
TRBJ1-1 TRBV28 14 NA NA CATRLQGPNTEAFF TGTGCCACTCGACTACAGGGCCCGAACACTGAAGCTTTCTTT
TRBJ2-2 TRBV28 17 NA NA CASSLSVAPANTGELFF TGTGCCAGCAGTTTATCCGTGGCCCCAGCGAACACCGGGGAGCTGTTTTTT
TRBJ1-1 TRBV19 15 NA NA CASSIGPDGGGEAFF TGTGCCAGTAGTATAGGGCCTGACGGGGGAGGTGAAGCTTTCTTT
TRBJ2-7 TRBV19 14 TRBD1 NA CASRQTGGTYEQYF TGTGCCAGTAGACAGACAGGGGGAACGTACGAGCAGTACTTC
TRBJ1-6 TRBV21-1 16 NA NA CASSPEAGTLHSPLHF TGTGCCAGCAGTCCAGAGGCGGGGACTCTCCATTCACCCCTCCACTTT
TRBJ1-3 TRBV5-1 14 NA few CASSLDSSGNTIYF TGCGCCAGCAGCTTGGACAGCTCTGGAAACACCATATATTTT
TRBJ2-7 TRBV29-1 15 TRBD2 once CSVEELAGRWGEQYF TGCAGCGTTGAAGAATTAGCGGGTAGGTGGGGCGAGCAGTACTTC
TRBJ2-1 TRBV4-1 13 NA few CASSPGEGRRQFF TGCGCCAGCAGCCCAGGTGAGGGGCGGCGGCAGTTCTTC
TRBJ1-1 TRBV7-6 14 NA NA CASSPGQENTEAFF TGTGCCAGCAGCCCGGGACAAGAGAACACTGAAGCTTTCTTT
TRBJ1-3 TRBV6-6 15 NA NA CASSYSPEEGNTIYF TGTGCCAGCAGTTACTCGCCAGAGGAAGGAAACACCATATATTTT
TRBJ2-7 TRBV28 13 TRBD2 NA CVCFGGRAYEQYF TGTGTGTGTTTCGGCGGGAGGGCCTACGAGCAGTACTTC
TRBJ2-7 TRBV18 15 TRBD1 NA CASSPSTGSSYEQYF TGTGCCAGCTCACCGTCGACAGGGAGCTCCTACGAGCAGTACTTC
TRBJ2-7 TRBV9 15 TRBD2 NA CASSVSLAAHYEQYF TGTGCCAGCAGCGTTTCGCTAGCGGCCCACTACGAGCAGTACTTC
TRBJ1-3 TRBV27 14 NA NA CASSFWGARDTIYF TGTGCCAGCAGTTTTTGGGGGGCAAGGGACACCATATATTTT
TRBJ2-1 TRBV9 16 TRBD2 NA CASSEGGAGVGNEQFF TGTGCCAGCAGCGAGGGGGGAGCGGGAGTAGGAAATGAGCAGTTCTTC
TRBJ2-1 TRBV5-8 13 TRBD1 NA CASSPWTGHEQFF TGTGCCAGCAGCCCGTGGACAGGGCATGAGCAGTTCTTC
TRBJ2-7 TRBV7-2 13 TRBD2 NA CASRLAVAPEQYF TGTGCCAGCAGACTAGCGGTAGCCCCTGAGCAGTACTTC
TRBJ2-5 TRBV12-5 19 TRBD2 NA CASGLGLGLAGAEGETQYF TGTGCTAGTGGTTTGGGCCTAGGACTAGCGGGAGCAGAGGGGGAGACCCAGTACTTC
TRBJ1-5 TRBV4-3 15 NA NA CASSQVAQWNQPQHF TGCGCCAGCAGCCAAGTGGCTCAGTGGAATCAGCCCCAGCATTTT
TRBJ2-7 TRBV9 15 TRBD1 NA CASSVGGTGEWEQYF TGTGCCAGCAGCGTTGGAGGGACAGGAGAGTGGGAGCAGTACTTC
TRBJ1-5 TRBV10-2 15 NA once CASRDNRVWNQPQHF TGCGCCAGCAGGGACAACAGGGTTTGGAATCAGCCCCAGCATTTT
TRBJ1-2 TRBV4-3 14 NA NA CASSQADSVRGYTF TGCGCCAGCAGCCAAGCAGACAGCGTGAGGGGCTACACCTTC
TRBJ1-2 TRBV4-3 18 TRBD1 NA CASSQDRGEWTGWSGYTF TGCGCCAGCAGCCAAGATCGGGGTGAATGGACAGGGTGGAGTGGCTACACCTTC
TRBJ2-3 TRBV4-1 21 NA NA CASSQTPSSSGKVLGTDTQYF TGCGCCAGCAGCCAAACCCCCTCTAGCTCGGGGAAAGTACTCGGCACAGATACGCAGTATTTT